The clone carrying this TCR beta chain showed up just a few times. Its specificity is unknown. V was shortened by 5 bases and J by 2 bases, with 11 bases between the two germline ends. In germline, CDR1 is SGHRS, CDR2 YFSETQ. This CDR3 is built from 14 residues. These data originate in a study of shared clonotypes between healthy human individuals. Overall study findings and caveats: With few donors, the genetic and exposure-history diversity represented was limited.

The genomic DNA of each subset was split evenly across several immunoSEQ plates. Libraries were prepared by immunoSEQ multiplex PCR; TCRdb keeps only in-frame clonotypes and omits some of them. The sample yields 450,000 to 500,000 clones, roughly 78% seen once. Caucasian adults living in Nashville, Tennessee, provided all samples. This chain joins TRBV5-1 and TRBJ1-3; possible D gene TRBD1, 5 bases. Material: PBMCs. The sequence came from a woman aged 40 to 50 in good health. Some clones in this sample may be carry-over from other donors' samples. CDR3 bases: TGCGCCAGCAGTGGGGACGGAACTGGAAACACCATATATTTT. It codes for CASSGDGTGNTIYF.